This T cell receptor beta chain was captured in a study of CD8 T cells in Susac syndrome. Germline-derived CDR1 and CDR2 are SEHNR and FQNEAQ (reference sequence). The V and J ends lost 3 bases and 2 bases respectively, with 6 bases between them. The length of the CDR3 is 13 residues. Random-hexamer reverse transcription was applied to roughly 0.5 to 1 ug RNA. In TCRdb, the immunoSEQ multiplex PCR reads were re-called with MiXCR into one record per CDR3 protein. The table records 200,000 to 250,000 distinct CDR3 sequences, approximately 94% of them present only once. The V gene is TRBV7-9, the J gene TRBJ2-3; unclear D gene. Sequenced material: CD4+ T cells from PBMCs. The source is a human donor with Susac syndrome. CDR3 in amino acids: CASSFELTDTQYF. DNA of the CDR3: TGTGCCAGCAGCTTCGAGCTCACAGATACGCAGTATTTT.